A selection of T cell receptor beta chains follows, all from one sample in a study of blood T cell repertoires in COVID-19. TCRdb's copy holds only in-frame clones and misses some; the assay was immunoSEQ multiplex PCR. The table records some 60,000 clones, over 60% of them present only once. The sample taken for sequencing was peripheral blood. The receptors were gathered from a man aged 25-45 years with COVID-19, enrolled during active disease. CDR3s include the opening cysteine and the closing phenylalanine or tryptophan. A D gene is named only where the DNA matches it firmly. Part of the rows lack a size; the others show once, few, many or a class for expanded clones.

TRBV2	TRBD1	.	TRBJ2-7	CASSPGTGGHEQYF	TGTGCCAGCAGCCCGGGAACAGGGGGCCACGAGCAGTACTTC
TRBV28	.	.	TRBJ2-1	CASTPAAGRGYNEQFF	TGTGCCAGCACCCCGGCGGCGGGCCGGGGCTACAATGAGCAGTTCTTC
TRBV15	.	.	TRBJ1-1	CATSRELPGTEAFF	TGTGCCACCAGCAGAGAACTCCCCGGCACTGAAGCTTTCTTT
TRBV18	.	.	TRBJ2-1	CASSPPQGNYNEQFF	TGTGCCAGCTCACCACCACAGGGCAACTACAATGAGCAGTTCTTC
TRBV27	.	few	TRBJ1-5	CASKLNGNQPQHF	TGTGCCAGCAAACTTAATGGCAATCAGCCCCAGCATTTT
TRBV28	TRBD1	.	TRBJ2-3	CASSLGQGATDTQYF	TGTGCCAGCAGTTTAGGGCAGGGGGCGACAGATACGCAGTATTTT
TRBV6-4	.	once	TRBJ1-5	CASSDSKVRGYHQPQHF	TGTGCCAGCAGTGACTCGAAGGTGCGGGGGTATCATCAGCCCCAGCATTTT
TRBV5-1	TRBD1	.	TRBJ1-1	CASSLGQGHFTEAFF	TGCGCCAGCAGCTTGGGACAGGGGCATTTCACTGAAGCTTTCTTT
TRBV4-2	TRBD2	.	TRBJ2-3	CASSQAKEERTSGNTSTDTQYF	TGTGCCAGCAGCCAAGCAAAAGAGGAACGGACTAGCGGGAATACTAGCACAGATACGCAGTATTTT
TRBV3-1/TRBV3-2	TRBD2	.	TRBJ2-3	CASSDMGLAGGADTQYF	TGTGCCAGCAGCGACATGGGACTAGCGGGGGGTGCAGATACGCAGTATTTT
TRBV28	.	.	TRBJ1-5	CASSQGPGSNQPQHF	TGTGCCAGCAGTCAGGGGCCGGGGTCCAATCAGCCCCAGCATTTT
TRBV6-6	.	.	TRBJ2-7	CASRTDSEQYF	TGTGCCAGCCGTACCGATAGCGAGCAGTACTTC
TRBV5-1	TRBD2	.	TRBJ2-2	CASSTETSENGELFF	TGCGCCAGCAGCACCGAGACTAGCGAGAACGGGGAGCTGTTTTTT
TRBV10-3	.	.	TRBJ2-3	CAISESRGSSTDTQYF	TGTGCCATCAGTGAGTCAAGGGGCTCTAGCACAGATACGCAGTATTTT
TRBV27	TRBD1	.	TRBJ1-6	CASSPTGGYTYNSPLHF	TGTGCCAGCAGCCCTACAGGGGGCTATACGTATAATTCACCCCTCCACTTT
TRBV18	TRBD1	.	TRBJ1-1	CASSSGTGNTEAFF	TGTGCCAGCTCGTCCGGGACAGGCAACACTGAAGCTTTCTTT
TRBV28	TRBD2	once	TRBJ2-5	CASSGTSGGYGQETQYF	TGTGCCAGCAGTGGGACTAGCGGAGGTTATGGCCAAGAGACCCAGTACTTC
TRBV7-3	.	.	TRBJ2-2	CASSPGGQGVTGELFF	TGTGCCAGCAGCCCGGGAGGACAGGGTGTCACCGGGGAGCTGTTTTTT
TRBV10-3	.	.	TRBJ1-2	CAISETVALGGYTF	TGTGCCATCAGTGAGACAGTCGCCCTTGGTGGCTACACCTTC
TRBV19	TRBD1	.	TRBJ2-6	CASSTGTGRANVLTF	TGTGCCAGTAGTACCGGGACAGGGCGGGCCAACGTCCTGACTTTC
TRBV4-1	TRBD2	many	TRBJ2-6	CASSQVGLAGALSGANVLTF	TGCGCCAGCAGCCAAGTGGGGCTAGCGGGAGCCCTCTCTGGGGCCAACGTCCTGACTTTC
TRBV12-5	TRBD1	.	TRBJ2-3	CASGLLGTGYTDTQYF	TGTGCTAGTGGTTTGCTTGGGACAGGGTACACAGATACGCAGTATTTT
TRBV13	.	.	TRBJ2-5	CASSLEQQETQYF	TGTGCCAGCAGCTTAGAACAACAAGAGACCCAGTACTTC
TRBV29-1	.	.	TRBJ2-3	CSVVPFRGPADTQYF	TGCAGCGTTGTCCCATTTAGAGGGCCCGCAGATACGCAGTATTTT
TRBV9	.	.	TRBJ2-1	CASSVAGLDNEQFF	TGTGCCAGCAGCGTAGCGGGTCTGGACAATGAGCAGTTCTTC
TRBV5-6	TRBD2	.	TRBJ2-3	CASSSGTSGGGSTDTQYF	TGTGCCAGCAGCTCCGGGACTAGCGGGGGGGGTAGCACAGATACGCAGTATTTT
TRBV28	TRBD1	once	TRBJ1-4	CASSRDRGSEKLFF	TGTGCCAGCAGCAGGGACAGGGGGTCTGAAAAACTGTTTTTT
TRBV12-3/TRBV12-4	.	.	TRBJ2-3	CASSLDGTQYF	TGTGCCAGCAGTTTAGACGGTACGCAGTATTTT
TRBV13	TRBD2	.	TRBJ2-5	CASSLGLAGGNVETQYF	TGTGCCAGCAGCTTAGGACTAGCGGGGGGTAACGTGGAGACCCAGTACTTC
TRBV6-2/TRBV6-3	.	.	TRBJ2-3	CASSRTEPTDTQYF	TGTGCCAGCAGTAGGACAGAGCCCACAGATACGCAGTATTTT
TRBV3-1/TRBV3-2	.	.	TRBJ1-3	CASSQDLGTGSDGNTIYF	TGTGCCAGCAGCCAAGATCTGGGCACAGGGTCAGACGGAAACACCATATATTTT
TRBV29-1	TRBD1	.	TRBJ1-4	CGGTDNEKLFF	TGCGGCGGGACAGATAATGAAAAACTGTTTTTT
TRBV5-1	.	.	TRBJ2-3	CASSLARGREPSTDTQYF	TGCGCCAGCAGCTTGGCCCGCGGCAGGGAACCTAGCACAGATACGCAGTATTTT
TRBV15	.	.	TRBJ2-7	CATSRGPLEGPLEQYF	TGTGCCACCAGCAGAGGTCCCCTTGAGGGCCCCTTAGAGCAGTACTTC
TRBV9	.	once	TRBJ2-5	CASSAPGAEETQYF	TGTGCCAGCAGCGCCCCAGGGGCAGAAGAGACCCAGTACTTC
TRBV10-3	.	.	TRBJ2-5	CAISRDSVQETQYF	TGTGCCATCAGCCGGGACTCCGTGCAAGAGACCCAGTACTTC